The clone carrying this T cell receptor (beta chain) was counted at least ten times. As yet, its antigen is unknown. For the second PCR, which ran for about 6 to 11 cycles, a sample-barcoded 5' primer and a J-beta primer mix were used. A tag from a template-switch adaptor with 12 random nucleotides marked each cDNA molecule. From the 5' RACE reads, TCRdb called clonotypes with MiXCR, one entry per CDR3 protein. The data contain approximately 960,000 distinct CDR3 sequences, just under 30% of them singletons. The data belong to a study of blood T cells in healthy people across ages. Whole-study findings and limits: TCR beta diversity, measured per million T cells, fell in a roughly linear way with age.

This CDR3 has 14 amino acids. Per germline, CDR1 LGHNA and CDR2 YSLEER. V lost 1 base and J 2 bases, leaving 9 bases between the germline ends. These data were also reused for a study on T cells of mothers and their children. As reported in that work: Versus unrelated pairs, overlap was slightly higher in related mother-child pairs, without reaching significance.

This chain connects TRBV4-3 to TRBJ2-7; D call uncertain. The sample comprised blood. This clonotype was sampled from a woman aged 35 to 49 in good health. This chain's CDR3 is CASSQGQAPYEQYF. Here the CDR3 DNA reads TGCGCCAGCAGCCAAGGTCAGGCCCCCTACGAGCAGTACTTC.